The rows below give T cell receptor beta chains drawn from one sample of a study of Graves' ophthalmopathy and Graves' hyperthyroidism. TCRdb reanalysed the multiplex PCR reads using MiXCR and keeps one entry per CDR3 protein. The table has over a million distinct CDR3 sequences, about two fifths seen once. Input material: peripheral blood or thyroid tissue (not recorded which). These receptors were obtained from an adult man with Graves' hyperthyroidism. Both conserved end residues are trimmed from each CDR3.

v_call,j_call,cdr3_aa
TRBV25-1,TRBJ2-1,ASSPAGIPYNEQF
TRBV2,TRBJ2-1,ASSAGLAGGEQF
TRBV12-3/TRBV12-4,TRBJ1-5,ASSPRGTSYYQPQH
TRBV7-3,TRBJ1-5,ASSLTLGDNGQPQH
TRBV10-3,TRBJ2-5,ASTKGGGAQETQY
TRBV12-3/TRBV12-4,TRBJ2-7,ASSLRDSATYEQY
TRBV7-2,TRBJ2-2,ASSSGLITGELF
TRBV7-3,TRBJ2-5,ASSSGTRETQY
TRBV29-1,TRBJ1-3,SVGGGLTIY
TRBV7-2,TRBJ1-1,ASSLAGEGGWTEAF
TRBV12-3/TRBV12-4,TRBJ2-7,ASSLVRVSRIPYEQY
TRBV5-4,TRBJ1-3,ASSSGHAFAGNTIY
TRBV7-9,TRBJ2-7,ASSFSNAGGGSYEQY
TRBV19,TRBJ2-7,ASSARDRTNYGQY
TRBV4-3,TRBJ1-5,ASSPDRAYQPQH
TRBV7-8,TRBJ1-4,ASSFAGWDEKLF
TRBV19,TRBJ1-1,ASSIAGTANTEAF
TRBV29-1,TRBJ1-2,SDLSTVIGYT
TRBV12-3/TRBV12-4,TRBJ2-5,ASKTSGREETQY
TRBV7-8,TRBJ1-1,ASRSGDRGAGAF
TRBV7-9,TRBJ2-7,ASSQDRPQGSFSYEQY
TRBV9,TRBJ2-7,ASSLQGQGYEQC
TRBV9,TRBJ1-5,ASSVEGTGRPH
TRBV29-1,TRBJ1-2,SVELGSHGYT
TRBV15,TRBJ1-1,ATSGGQGGTEAF
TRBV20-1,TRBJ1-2,SARRDRGYYGYT
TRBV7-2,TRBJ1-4,ASSSDTGEEKLF
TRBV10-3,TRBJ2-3,ATSQGGGADTQY
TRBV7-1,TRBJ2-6,ASSTPGQDTVSGANVLT
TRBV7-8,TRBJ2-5,ASSLERTQY
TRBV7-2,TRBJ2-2,ASSLIRDGELF
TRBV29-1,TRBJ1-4,SLETRGKLF
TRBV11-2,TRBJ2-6,ATSPGQGSAGANVLT
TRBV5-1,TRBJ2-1,ASSLGLAGGGEQF
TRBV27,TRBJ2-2,ASSSQFGELF
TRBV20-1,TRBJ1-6,SAGADSINSPLH
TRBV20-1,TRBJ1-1,SLEKRYTEAF
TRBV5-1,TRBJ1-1,ASSPVTGDNTEAF
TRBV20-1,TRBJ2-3,SAQNLAGAADTQY
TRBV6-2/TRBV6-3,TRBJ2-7,ASSQTVFAQNEQY
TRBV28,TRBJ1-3,ASSLTTAGSGNTIY
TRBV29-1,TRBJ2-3,SVSDRVGADTQY
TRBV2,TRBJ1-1,ATVLDSGGTEAF
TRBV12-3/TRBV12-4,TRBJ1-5,ASSLSPGTTGGNQPQH
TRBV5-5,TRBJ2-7,ASSLAAAGAAYEQY
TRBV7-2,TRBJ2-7,ASSILGGGSSEQY
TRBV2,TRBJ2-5,ASSEAHGGAAQY
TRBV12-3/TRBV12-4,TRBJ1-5,ASSTGGGQPQH
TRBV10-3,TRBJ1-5,AISYDPGSNQPQH
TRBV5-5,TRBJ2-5,ASSQEYVLEPY
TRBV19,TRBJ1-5,ASSAQGRDQPQH
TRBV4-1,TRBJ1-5,ASSQELRLPQH
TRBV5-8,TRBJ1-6,ASSQDSFHNSPLH